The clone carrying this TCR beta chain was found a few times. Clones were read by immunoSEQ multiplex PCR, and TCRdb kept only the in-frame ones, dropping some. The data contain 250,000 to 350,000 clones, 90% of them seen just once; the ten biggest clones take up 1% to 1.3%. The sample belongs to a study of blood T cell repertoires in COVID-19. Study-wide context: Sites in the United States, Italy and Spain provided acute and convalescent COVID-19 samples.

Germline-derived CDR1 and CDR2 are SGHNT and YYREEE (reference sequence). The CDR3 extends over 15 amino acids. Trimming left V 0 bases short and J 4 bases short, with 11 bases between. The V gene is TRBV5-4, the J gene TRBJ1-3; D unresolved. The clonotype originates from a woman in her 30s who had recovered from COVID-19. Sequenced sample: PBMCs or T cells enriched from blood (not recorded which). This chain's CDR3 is CASSLDQMGGNTIYF. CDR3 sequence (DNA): TGTGCCAGCAGCTTGGATCAGATGGGCGGAAACACCATATATTTT.